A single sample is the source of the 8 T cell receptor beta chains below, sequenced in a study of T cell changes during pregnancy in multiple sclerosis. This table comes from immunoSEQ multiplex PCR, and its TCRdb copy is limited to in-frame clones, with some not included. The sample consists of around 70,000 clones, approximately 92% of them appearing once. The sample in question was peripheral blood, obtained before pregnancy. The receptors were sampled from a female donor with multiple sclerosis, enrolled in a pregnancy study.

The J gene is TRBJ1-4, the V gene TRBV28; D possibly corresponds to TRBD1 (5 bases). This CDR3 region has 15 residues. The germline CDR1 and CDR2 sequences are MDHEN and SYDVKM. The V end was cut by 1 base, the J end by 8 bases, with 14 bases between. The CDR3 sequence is CASSLYSGLREKLFF. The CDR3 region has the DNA TGTGCCAGCAGTTTATACTCAGGGCTGCGCGAAAAACTGTTTTTT.

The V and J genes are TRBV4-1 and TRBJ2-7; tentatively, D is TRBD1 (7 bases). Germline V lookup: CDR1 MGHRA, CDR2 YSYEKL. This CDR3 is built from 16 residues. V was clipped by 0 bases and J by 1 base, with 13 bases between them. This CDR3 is CASSQDRAGGSYEQYF. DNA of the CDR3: TGCGCCAGCAGCCAAGATAGGGCAGGGGGGTCCTACGAGCAGTACTTC.

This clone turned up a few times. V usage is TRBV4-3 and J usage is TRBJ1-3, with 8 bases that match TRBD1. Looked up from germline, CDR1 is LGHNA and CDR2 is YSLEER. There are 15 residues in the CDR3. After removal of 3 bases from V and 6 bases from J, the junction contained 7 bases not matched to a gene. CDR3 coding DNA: TGCGCCAGCAGCCACATGGACAGGGAGGCAAACACCATATATTTT. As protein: CASSHMDREANTIYF.

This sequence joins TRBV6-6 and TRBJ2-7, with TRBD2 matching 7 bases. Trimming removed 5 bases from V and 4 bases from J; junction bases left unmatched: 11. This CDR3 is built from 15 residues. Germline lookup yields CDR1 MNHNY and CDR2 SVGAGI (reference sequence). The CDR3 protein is CASSPEGWRGYEQYF. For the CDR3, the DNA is TGTGCCAGCAGTCCCGAGGGGTGGCGGGGGTACGAGCAGTACTTC.

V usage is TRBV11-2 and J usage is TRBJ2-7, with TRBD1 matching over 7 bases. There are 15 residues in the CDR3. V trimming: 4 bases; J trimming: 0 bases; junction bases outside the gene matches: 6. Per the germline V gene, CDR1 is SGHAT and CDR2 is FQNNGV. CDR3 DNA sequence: TGTGCCAGCAGCTCGGGACAGCTCCCCTCCTACGAGCAGTACTTC. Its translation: CASSSGQLPSYEQYF.

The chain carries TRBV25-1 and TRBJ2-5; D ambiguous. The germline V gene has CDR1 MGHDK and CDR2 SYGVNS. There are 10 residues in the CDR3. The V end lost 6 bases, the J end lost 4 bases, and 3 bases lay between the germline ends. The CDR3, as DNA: TGTGCCAGCAGCGGAGAGACCCAGTACTTC. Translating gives CASSGETQYF.

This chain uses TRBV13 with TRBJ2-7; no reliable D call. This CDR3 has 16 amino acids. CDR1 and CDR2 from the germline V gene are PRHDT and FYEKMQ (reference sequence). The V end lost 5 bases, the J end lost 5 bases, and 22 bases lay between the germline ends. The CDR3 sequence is CASSPILGRSYHEQYF. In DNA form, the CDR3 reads TGTGCCAGCAGCCCAATCCTGGGCAGGTCCTACCACGAGCAGTACTTC.

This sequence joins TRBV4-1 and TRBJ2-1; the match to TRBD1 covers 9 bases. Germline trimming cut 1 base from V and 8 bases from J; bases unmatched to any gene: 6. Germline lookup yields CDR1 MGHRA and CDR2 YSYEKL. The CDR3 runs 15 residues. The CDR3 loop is CASSQVPGQGDEQFF. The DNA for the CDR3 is TGCGCCAGCAGCCAAGTCCCGGGACAGGGAGATGAGCAGTTCTTC.